The TCR beta chain under discussion was sequenced for a study of cytomegalovirus exposure and HLA in healthy donors (dated by TCRdb to about 2017). A note on the overall study: In an earlier analysis of under 750 of the donors, 276 Gb of sequence data and some 120 million unique TCR beta sequences from 180 million or so T cells were reported. About 300 gigabases of sequencing data and around 87 million unique TCR sequences were included in an early release covering roughly 600 HLA-typed donors. Of the 398 genotyped donors, over 65% fell in the genetic ancestry cluster associated with self-reported Caucasian donors. The aim of the study was to test whether cataloging public T cell receptors could identify signatures of past pathogen exposure. The study profiled the T cell repertoires of 500 to 800 subjects by immunosequencing and related them to cytomegalovirus serostatus. In addition to the first cohort of 650 to 750 subjects, a separate validation cohort of 120 different subjects was used. The study combined high-throughput TCR immunosequencing, statistical association of individual TCRs with disease status, and machine learning to predict cytomegalovirus infection status. A later analysis re-analyzed previously published TCR beta repertoires from roughly 690 donors and added high-resolution HLA genotyping to study TCR occurrence patterns. Rather than using new phenotypic data, the later analysis identified candidate immune exposures from TCR beta sequences and from how often those sequences occurred across donors. An earlier analysis of approximately 630 of the donors applied high-throughput TCR beta sequencing to assess whether each TCR beta V gene segment acted as functional or pseudogenic. Donor age, sex, ethnicity and CMV serostatus were compiled together with the repertoire data. A later genetic analysis took genome-wide SNP genotypes for about 60% of the roughly 670 donors and used that subset as a discovery cohort. Every repertoire in the discovery cohort had been generated on one and the same sequencing platform. HLA typing covered class I and class II loci at four-digit resolution. Typing coverage differed by locus: A, B, C, DRB1 and DQB1 were typed in about 620-640 donors, DQA1 in 522, DPA1 in roughly 590, and DPB1 in 472. Because of strong linkage in the cohort, roughly five DR-DQ haplotypes were treated as single units for association and clustering. Among about 360 genotyped donors of the cohort, an average of about 240,000 unique TCR beta nucleotide sequences were sequenced per donor, 15% to 20% of them non-productive.

V and J are truncated by 5 bases and 8 bases respectively, leaving an intervening sequence of 14 bases. The cysteine opens and the phenylalanine closes a CDR3 of 13 amino acids. CDR3 DNA is the only sequence kept; it has 39 bases, read in frame from the first base. Based on the germline V gene, the CDR1 and CDR2 sequences are WSHSY and SAAADI. The library was prepared using the immunoSEQ multiplex PCR assay. The multiplex PCR relied on a mix of 60 forward primers for TCR Vbeta segments and 13 reverse primers for TCR Jbeta segments. Amplification of the CDR3 region of rearranged TCR beta genes was performed with a multiplex PCR assay on genomic DNA. Amplified TCR beta libraries were sequenced as 87-base-pair reads on the Illumina HiSeq System. Processing in the source paper ran as follows. A later analysis tallied roughly 80 million unique TCR beta chains across the 650 to 750 repertoires, and some 12 million of those chains were shared by two or more donors. To remove PCR and sequencing errors, raw reads were error-corrected and collapsed into unique sequences using a nearest-neighbor algorithm that merged closely related sequences. Alignment of CDR3 sequences to IMGT reference sequences was used to assign V, D and J gene segments. For a sequence to be retained, at least a six-nucleotide match to both a V gene segment and a J gene segment was required. A rearrangement counted as productive if the CDR3 had no stop codons and remained in frame with V and J, and every other rearrangement counted as non-productive. Following IMGT convention, CDR3 was defined as the stretch from the second conserved V-encoded cysteine up to the conserved J-encoded phenylalanine. The earlier analysis of some 600 of the donors excluded sequences that lacked an unambiguous match to a single V gene segment. In an earlier analysis of around 590 of the donors, a V segment was called functional when productive rearrangements were above 56.7%, and segregating when the standard deviation between donors exceeded 5%. A statistical classification framework was built to diagnose cytomegalovirus status from the catalog of TCR beta chain sequences. V and J gene assignment, in a later analysis, came from comparing TCR nucleotide sequences with IMGT/GENE-DB human TR gene sequences. Using the TCRdist pipeline, a later analysis assigned CDR3 sequences along with most-parsimonious VDJ recombination scenarios. In a later analysis, each TCR beta chain was defined by its CDR3 amino acid sequence together with its V-gene family, and reads without a unique V-gene family were excluded. A later analysis removed 550 to 650 highly shared, low-generation-probability nucleotide sequences to deal with suspected cross-contamination and a sequencing artifact. For each public chain, a later analysis derived a clonal expansion index from normalized ranks of inferred template counts within each repertoire. A later analysis computed generation probabilities with a VDJ recombination model fitted to out-of-frame rearrangements, and checked the results against IGoR. In a later analysis, hypergeometric tests were used to score TCR-TCR, TCR-HLA and TCR-CMV co-occurrence, with a repertoire-size bias correction applied to TCR pairs. False discovery rates were estimated in a later analysis by permuting HLA or CMV assignments 20 times. In a later analysis, co-occurring TCRs were grouped using DBSCAN, with TCRdist sequence similarity added in when clustering inside HLA-allele-positive subsets. Repertoires with fewer than 30,000 or more than 120,000 public chains, plus five repertoires with anomalous nucleotide sharing, were excluded from co-occurrence clustering. The source is immuneACCESS, and TCRdb retained only in-frame sequences with V and J called. Part of the clones is not carried over; for the studies checked, unresolved V genes explain less than half of this, and the remainder is unexplained. The DNA was the basis for D and trimming; V, J and clone size are from that table. The sample table holds some 160,000 clones, of which 65% to 90% were seen once. The top ten clonotypes cover roughly 6.5% of the sample.

As to this clone: The specificity of this receptor is unknown. Base-call qualities are not available, and no considerably larger clone is one nucleotide away.

Here is what the overall study found, with its caveats: The classifier was reported to diagnose cytomegalovirus status with high specificity and sensitivity in both the original cohort and the validation cohort. Because HLA typing was missing for some donors at each locus, association tests included only the typed subset. In the study, about 150 TCR beta chains were listed as associated with cytomegalovirus. The presence/absence analyses assumed that sequencing depth was roughly uniform across donors, and that assumption may not be true. In a later analysis, HLA-associated TCR beta chains were found to be more clonally expanded and to have lower generation probabilities than equally common non-associated chains. In a later analysis, most CMV-associated TCR beta chains were found to appear HLA-restricted, with HLA associations seemingly driven largely by CMV exposure. According to the authors, the approach could potentially be generalized to other disease states and immunological phenotypes. Three of the identified cytomegalovirus-associated TCR beta chains were confirmed in vitro to be specific for cytomegalovirus antigens. An association between a missense DCLRE1C variant and V-gene and J-gene trimming of TCR beta chains was found in a later genetic analysis and replicated in an independent cohort. According to a later analysis, parvovirus B19, influenza, CMV and Epstein-Barr virus appeared linked to several top co-occurrence clusters. Linkage disequilibrium might explain the correlated functional status among segregating V segments, but an unknown experimental factor could not be excluded. Seventeen rarely observed V segments, including chromosome 9 orphons, were excluded from the earlier analysis of several hundred of the donors because counts were too low. Some IMGT-functional V segments, including TRBV6-2 and TRBV6-3, could not be distinguished by the 87-base-pair reads and were therefore excluded. Assigning TCR associations to individual alleles was difficult when HLA alleles, especially DR and DQ, strongly co-occurred. A later analysis associated around 16,000 TCR beta sequences with specific HLA alleles at a false discovery rate of 0.05. This cohort had only TCR beta chains sequenced, and the lack of alpha or paired-chain data limited which features could be detected. A cluster of highly shared sequence variants was judged likely to be a technical artifact of the sequencing pipeline. While some public TCRs were present in many individuals, most TCR sequences turned up only very rarely across donors. The only immune exposure information available for the cohort was CMV serostatus. In a later analysis, TCR association rates were found to vary across HLA loci, with the most associated TCRs seen for DRB1 alleles and the fewest for HLA-C alleles. A later genetic analysis reported fewer N-insertions in productive TCRs among donors in an Asian-associated ancestry cluster than the roughly 640-donor mean. An earlier analysis of around 500 of the donors showed that most TCR beta V segments appeared in productive rearrangements either about 90% or about 30% of the time, which broadly matched IMGT annotations. A further reported finding was that TCR beta sequences accurately predicted the HLA-A and HLA-B alleles for most subjects in the first cohort.

The cohort comprised around 700 healthy bone marrow donors. All cohort members were sampled while nominally healthy, although unrecorded immune exposures were likely present. The donor tested CMV seropositive and was one of the 289 seropositive cohort members. Each donor provided a peripheral blood sample, and peripheral blood mononuclear cells were used for TCR beta sequencing. Genomic DNA was extracted from the blood cell samples with the Qiagen DNeasy Blood Extraction Kit. The source of this sequence is a man in his forties or fifties in good health and CMV-seropositive. The sample was PBMCs. The rearrangement joined TRBV10-2 to TRBJ2-3, with the D gene call left open. The CDR3 amino acid sequence is: CASSQPLTGTQYF. The DNA is as follows: TGCGCCAGCAGTCAGCCATTAACGGGTACGCAGTATTTT.